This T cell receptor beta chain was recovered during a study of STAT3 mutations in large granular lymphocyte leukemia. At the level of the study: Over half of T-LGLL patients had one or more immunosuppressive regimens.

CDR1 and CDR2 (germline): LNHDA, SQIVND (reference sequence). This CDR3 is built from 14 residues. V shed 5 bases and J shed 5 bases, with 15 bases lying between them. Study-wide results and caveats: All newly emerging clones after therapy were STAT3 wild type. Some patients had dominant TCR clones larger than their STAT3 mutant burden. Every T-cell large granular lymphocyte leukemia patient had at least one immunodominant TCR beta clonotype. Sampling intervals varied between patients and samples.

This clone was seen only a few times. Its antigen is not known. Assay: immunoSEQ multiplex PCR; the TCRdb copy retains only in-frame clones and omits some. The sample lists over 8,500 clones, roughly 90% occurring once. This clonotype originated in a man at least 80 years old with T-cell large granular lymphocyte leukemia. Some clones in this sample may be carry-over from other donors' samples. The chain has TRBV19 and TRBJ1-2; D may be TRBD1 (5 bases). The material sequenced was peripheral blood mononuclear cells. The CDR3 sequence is CASSPEAGLYGYTF. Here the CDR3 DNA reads TGTGCCAGTAGTCCCGAGGCAGGGCTATATGGCTACACCTTC.